These 7 T cell receptor beta chains share one sample of origin, sequenced in a study of human T cells and chemical hapten exposure. It was from unfractionated whole blood that total RNA was extracted. TCRdb re-analysed the 5' RACE reads in MiXCR, keeping a single row per CDR3 protein. The sample records about 80,000 distinct CDR3 sequences, about 16% being singletons. The origin of the receptors is a female donor in good health.

V and J are TRBV12-3 or TRBV12-4 and TRBJ1-2, with D possibly being TRBD1 (5 bases). Deletions cut 3 bases from V and 7 bases from J, with 15 bases between. The CDR3 totals 14 residues. Written as DNA, the CDR3 is TGTGCCAGCAGTTTCGGGGGAAAGAGTGGTGGCTACACCTTC. Its translation is CASSFGGKSGGYTF.

V and J are TRBV6-5 and TRBJ1-2; D remains ambiguous. V was clipped by 7 bases and J by 6 bases, with 18 bases between them. The CDR3 totals 14 residues. Germline V gives CDR1 MNHEY, CDR2 SVGAGI. The CDR3 DNA reads as TGTGCCAGCACGTCAGGCTCGGGGATTCATGGCTACACCTTC. Translation: CASTSGSGIHGYTF.

V and J are TRBV5-1 and TRBJ1-2; no reliable D call. The ends were cut back, 2 bases at V and 12 bases at J, with 35 bases in the middle. Germline CDR1 is SGHRS and CDR2 is YFSETQ. This CDR3 has 19 residues. As DNA, the CDR3 is TGCGCCAGCAGCTTACCACTCGAAATAAGGACGGAAAGGCGCGACGGCCACACCTTC. Translation gives CASSLPLEIRTERRDGHTF.

This clonotype showed up many times. The chain combines TRBV20-1 with TRBJ2-3, with a possible D match to TRBD1 (6 bases). The CDR3 extends over 13 amino acids. Germline CDR1 is DFQATT and CDR2 is SNEGSKA (reference sequence). V lost 5 bases and J lost 0, with 9 bases in between. DNA of the CDR3: TGCAGTGCTTTACAGGGTAGCACAGATACGCAGTATTTT. Translation gives CSALQGSTDTQYF.

Only a few counts were recorded for this clonotype. The chain joins TRBV7-2 to TRBJ2-7, with D perhaps matching TRBD1 (6 bases). CDR1 is SGHTA and CDR2 is FQGNSA in the germline V gene. This CDR3 is 15 amino acids long. The V and J ends lost 0 bases and 0 bases respectively, with 9 bases between them. The DNA for the CDR3 is TGTGCCAGCAGCTTAGCGGCACAGGGCTCCTACGAGCAGTACTTC. Translating it yields CASSLAAQGSYEQYF.

This clonotype appeared a few times. The chain uses TRBV18 and TRBJ1-6; TRBD1 aligns across 9 bases. J lost 8 bases, V lost 6 bases, and 8 bases had no gene match. The CDR3 runs 15 residues. Germline V gene sequence: CDR1 KGHSH, CDR2 LQKENI. Here the CDR3 reads CASSPGTGSHSPLHF. CDR3 nucleotide sequence: TGTGCCAGCTCGCCCGGGACAGGGTCACATTCACCCCTCCACTTT.

The rearrangement links TRBV4-3 to TRBJ2-3; D ambiguous. The germline V gene has CDR1 LGHNA and CDR2 YSLEER. V was cut by 1 base and J by 1 base, with 6 bases left in between. The CDR3 runs to 14 residues. In DNA form, the CDR3 reads TGCGCCAGCAGCCAAGCACCAGGCACAGATACGCAGTATTTT. Its protein is CASSQAPGTDTQYF.